The clone carrying this T cell receptor (beta chain) was seen repeatedly, ten times or more. Its antigen is unidentified. This specimen comes from a study of T cells in Graves' hyperthyroidism and ophthalmopathy. Overall study findings and caveats: Using 13 V-J features, a model discriminated ophthalmopathy from stable hyperthyroidism. Peripheral blood also featured most of the thyroid clonotypes expanded above 0.001.

Among the patients, aged 18 to 65, hyperthyroidism was newly diagnosed and had lasted under 2 months. The diagnoses drew upon clinical symptoms, serum thyroxine and TRAb, thyroid ultrasound and orbital computed tomography. The CDR3 has 12 amino acids. Germline CDR1 SQVTM, CDR2 ANQGSEA. Trimming shortened V by 3 bases and J by 6 bases, and 12 bases separated the two germline ends. The CDR3 regions of TCR beta were amplified from RNA transcripts. A set of HTBI primers served as the primers for a first-round RT-PCR of the TCR CDR3. One entry per CDR3 protein, called by TCRdb with MiXCR from the multiplex PCR reads. The table has 500,000 to 600,000 distinct CDR3 sequences, around 46% seen once; the top ten hold roughly 7.7%.

The sample was peripheral blood or thyroid tissue (not recorded which). This sequence originates from a woman aged 18-35 years with Graves' hyperthyroidism. The chain joins TRBV29-1 to TRBJ2-7; D may match TRBD1 or TRBD2 (6 bases each). CDR3 residues: CSVDGGHGEQYF. In nucleotides, the CDR3 is TGCAGCGTTGATGGGGGGCACGGCGAGCAGTACTTC.